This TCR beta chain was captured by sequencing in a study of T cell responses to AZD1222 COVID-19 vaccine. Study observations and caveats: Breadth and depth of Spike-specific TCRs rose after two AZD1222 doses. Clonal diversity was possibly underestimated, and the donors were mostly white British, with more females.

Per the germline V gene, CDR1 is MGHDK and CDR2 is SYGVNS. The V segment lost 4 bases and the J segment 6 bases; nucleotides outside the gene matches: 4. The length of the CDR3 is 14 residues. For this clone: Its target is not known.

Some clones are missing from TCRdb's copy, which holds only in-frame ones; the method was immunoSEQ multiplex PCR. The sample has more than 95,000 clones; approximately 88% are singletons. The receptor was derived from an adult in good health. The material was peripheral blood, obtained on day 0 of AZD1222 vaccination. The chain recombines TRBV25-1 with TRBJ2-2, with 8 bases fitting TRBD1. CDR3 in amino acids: CASSGDRGAGELFF. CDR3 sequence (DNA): TGTGCCAGCAGTGGTGACAGGGGCGCCGGGGAGCTGTTTTTT. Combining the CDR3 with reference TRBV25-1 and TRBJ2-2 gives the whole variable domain EADIYQTPRYLVIGTGKKITLECSQTMGHDKMYWYQQDPGMELHLIHYSYGVNSTEKGDLSSESTVSRIRTEHFPLTLESARPSHTSQYLCASSGDRGAGELFFGEGSRLTVL.